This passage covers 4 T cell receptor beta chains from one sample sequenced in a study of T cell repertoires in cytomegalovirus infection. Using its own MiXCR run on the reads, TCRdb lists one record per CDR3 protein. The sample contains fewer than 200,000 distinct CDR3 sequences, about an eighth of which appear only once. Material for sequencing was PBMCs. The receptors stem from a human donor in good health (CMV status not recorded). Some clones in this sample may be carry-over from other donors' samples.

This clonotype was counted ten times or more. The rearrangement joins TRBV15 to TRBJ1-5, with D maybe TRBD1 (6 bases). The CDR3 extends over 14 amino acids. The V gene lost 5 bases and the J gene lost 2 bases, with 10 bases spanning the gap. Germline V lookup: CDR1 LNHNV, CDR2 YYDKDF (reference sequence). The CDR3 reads CATSSRQGNQPQHF. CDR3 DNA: TGTGCCACCAGCTCCCGACAGGGCAATCAGCCCCAGCATTTT.

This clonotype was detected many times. CDR3 coding DNA: TGTGCCAGCAGTTCCCCCCACTCTGGAAACACCATATATTTT. Its protein is CASSSPHSGNTIYF. This sequence joins TRBV28 and TRBJ1-3; D unclear. This CDR3 contains 14 residues. Between the trimmed V and J ends, which lost 4 bases and 0 bases, there was a span of 7 bases. CDR1 and CDR2 from the germline V gene are MDHEN and SYDVKM.

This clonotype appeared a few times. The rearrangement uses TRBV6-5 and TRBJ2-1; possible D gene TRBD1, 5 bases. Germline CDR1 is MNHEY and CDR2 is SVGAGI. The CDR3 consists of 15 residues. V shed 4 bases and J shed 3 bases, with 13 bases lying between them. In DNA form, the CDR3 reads TGTGCCAGCAGTTTGACAGATTCTTTCTACAATGAGCAGTTCTTC. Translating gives CASSLTDSFYNEQFF.

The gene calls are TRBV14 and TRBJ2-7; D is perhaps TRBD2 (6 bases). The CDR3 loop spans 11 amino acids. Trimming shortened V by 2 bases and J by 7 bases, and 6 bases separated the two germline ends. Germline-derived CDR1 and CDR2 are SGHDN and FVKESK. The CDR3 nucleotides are TGTGCCAGCAGCCAACTAGCGGAGCAGTACTTC. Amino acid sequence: CASSQLAEQYF.